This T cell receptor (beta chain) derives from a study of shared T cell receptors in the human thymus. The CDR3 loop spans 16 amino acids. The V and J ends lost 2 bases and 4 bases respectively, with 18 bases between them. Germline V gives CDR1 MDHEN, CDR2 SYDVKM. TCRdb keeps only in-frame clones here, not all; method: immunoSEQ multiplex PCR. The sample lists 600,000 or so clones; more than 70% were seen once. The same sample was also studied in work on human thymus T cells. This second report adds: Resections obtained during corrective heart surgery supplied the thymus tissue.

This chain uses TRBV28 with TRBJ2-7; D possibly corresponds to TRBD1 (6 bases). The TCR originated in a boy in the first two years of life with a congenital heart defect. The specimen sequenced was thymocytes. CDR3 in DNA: TGTGCCAGCAGTTTACCCGACGACAGGTCCCGATACGAGCAGTACTTC. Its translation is CASSLPDDRSRYEQYF.